A selection of T cell receptor delta chains follows, all from one sample in a study of gamma-delta T cells after stem cell transplantation. TCRdb re-processed the RT-PCR reads using CATT. The data show 13,000 to 15,000 delta-chain clones, roughly a third seen once. Input material: gamma-delta T cells. Receptor source: a human donor. It is not recorded whose cells these are; they may come from a transplant donor. The CDR3 runs from the conserved cysteine through the conserved F or W. The D gene is left open where the match is weak.

v_call d_call cdr3_aa
TRDV2 TRDD3 CACDTLSLGDRGALTAQLFF
TRDV2 TRDD3 CACDPRTCGPDWGMSSWDTRQMFF
TRDV2 TRDD3 CACDRPSHWGILMDNKLIF
TRDV2 TRDD3 CACVFYWGTISSWDTRQMFF
TRDV2 TRDD3 CACVTGSGGYRSWDTRQMFF
TRDV1 TRDD3 CALGELVLLNSLGDSETDKLIF
TRDV3 . CACRTGRYTDKLIF
TRDV1 . CALGEPPALPYWVGDKLIF
TRDV3 TRDD3 CAFPFPSHRTRPGGYAPARPLIF
TRDV1 . CALGKHLPRGVITDKLIF
TRDV2 TRDD3 CACDTKPTIYWGTVLTDKLIF
TRDV1 . CALGELVRGSDNTDKLIF
TRDV1 . CALGDPEIPGRVRGSWDARQMFF
TRAV29/DV5 TRDD3 CAASGATRESGGYPYTDKLIF
TRDV3 . CALTTHTDKLIF
TRDV2 TRDD3 CACDILGDTPWGTRQMFF
TRDV1 . CALGELSRSYGCRLGNTDKLIF
TRDV3 . CAFLLASQHLLGPHTDKLIF
TRDV2 TRDD3 CACEPILGDTPLTAQLFF
TRDV2 . CACDTVPWDTRQMFF
TRDV1 TRDD2 CALGRPSYGNGGHYHTDKLIF
TRAV29/DV5 . CAAKVNSTWSLGWGPYTDKLIF
TRDV1 TRDD3 CALGEMALPGGYPSTDKLIF
TRDV1 TRDD3 CALGDYLPSFTGGYAYPREGDKLIF
TRAV29/DV5 TRDD3 CAATSSAPIGGIQSKLIF
TRDV1 . CALGELAPHSLCALIF
TRDV1 TRDD3 CALGERCLRVVVTTGGLYTDKLIF
TRDV1 TRDD3 CALGELLGDLYTDKLIF
TRDV2 TRDD3 CACDTLYLGDTEDTDKLIF
TRDV2 TRDD3 CACDTRFFWGASWDTRQMFF
TRAV29/DV5 TRDD3 CAASAGGIRPPHTDKLIF
TRDV1 TRDD3 CALGDFRRSSYCLGDGGRFTDKLIF
TRDV3 . CAFIGESFLSFAGGRQGDTDKLIF
TRDV1 . CALGSRGLPTLLGDLNTDKLIF
TRDV3 TRDD2 CACTFLPEGAWGLYTDKLIF
TRDV2 TRDD3 CACDTHFPPYWGITDKLIF
TRDV2 TRDD3 CACDKVLGDSSSWDTRQMFF
TRDV2 TRDD3 CACDTRNVLGDALTAKLFF
TRDV1 . CARGELPSGTDKLIF
TRDV1 . CALVIPFLRWGIPYTDKLIF
TRDV1 TRDD3 CALGELLPTSHFYHTGGYELYTDKLIF